Each of the 16 T cell receptor beta chains below was sequenced from the same sample in a study of blood T cells in healthy people across ages. Sample-barcoded 5' priming and a J-beta primer mix drove a second PCR of roughly 7 to 11 cycles. One entry per CDR3 protein results from TCRdb running MiXCR on the 5' RACE reads. The table lists about 1.4 million distinct CDR3 sequences, 45% to 70% of them singletons. The sequenced material came from blood. Source of these receptors: a man between 18 and 29 years old in good health.

This rearrangement joins TRBV29-1 to TRBJ1-4, with D hard to call. This CDR3 contains 13 residues. Germline CDR1 reads SQVTM; CDR2 reads ANQGSEA. V was pared by 5 bases and J by 0 bases, with 7 bases between. Here the CDR3 DNA reads TGCAGCGTTCGAAGGGCAACTAATGAAAAACTGTTTTTT. Translated: CSVRRATNEKLFF.

The J gene is TRBJ2-5, the V gene TRBV12-3 or TRBV12-4, with a weak D call TRBD2 (6 bases). The CDR3 is 14 amino acids. Between the trimmed V and J ends, which lost 5 bases and 0 bases, there was a span of 10 bases. The CDR3, as DNA: TGTGCCAGCAGTCCCCGGGAGTACCAAGAGACCCAGTACTTC. Amino acid sequence: CASSPREYQETQYF.

This chain uses TRBV5-6 with TRBJ2-5, with D possibly being TRBD1 (5 bases). CDR3 size: 15 residues. Germline V CDR1 and CDR2: SGHDT, YYEEEE. V was shortened by 1 base and J by 3 bases, with 13 bases between the two germline ends. The CDR3: CASSLLVRAEETQYF. CDR3 DNA sequence: TGTGCCAGCAGCTTGTTGGTCAGGGCCGAAGAGACCCAGTACTTC.

The chain is built from TRBV7-2 and TRBJ2-5; tentative D call: TRBD2 (6 bases). CDR1 SGHTA and CDR2 FQGNSA come from the germline V gene. The V and J ends lost 2 bases and 5 bases respectively, with 12 bases between them. The length of the CDR3 is 14 residues. CDR3 sequence (DNA): TGTGCCAGCAGCTTACCACAAGGAGGGGAGACCCAGTACTTC. Translated: CASSLPQGGETQYF.

This sequence joins TRBV2 and TRBJ2-5; TRBD1 agrees at 7 bases. The J call may be incorrect, as the DNA end agrees better with TRBJ2-7. The CDR3 is 15 amino acids. Germline lookup yields CDR1 SNHLY and CDR2 FYNNEI. The CDR3 nucleotides are TGTGCCAGCAGTCCTACAGGGGTCCGAATCTACGAGCAGTACTTC. Residues: CASSPTGVRIYEQYF.

V and J are TRBV13 and TRBJ1-2; possible D gene TRBD1, 6 bases. V dropped 5 bases and J dropped 4 bases, with 11 bases sitting between them. Germline values: CDR1 PRHDT, CDR2 FYEKMQ (reference sequence). The CDR3 length is 13 residues. The CDR3, as DNA: TGTGCCAGCAGCGGCAGGACAGCCTATGGCTACACCTTC. As protein: CASSGRTAYGYTF.

The chain is built from TRBV6-5 and TRBJ1-4, with D uncertain. Germline-derived CDR1 and CDR2 are MNHEY and SVGAGI. This CDR3 contains 13 residues. V was cut by 1 base and J by 8 bases, with 8 bases left in between. CDR3 DNA sequence: TGTGCCAGCAGTTACTTTTGGGGAGAAAAACTGTTTTTT. Protein product: CASSYFWGEKLFF.

A few counts support this clonotype. The CDR3 spells CASSSEDNEQFF. CDR3 sequence (DNA): TGTGCCAGCAGTTCAGAGGACAATGAGCAGTTCTTC. This chain uses TRBV27 with TRBJ2-1; no definite D call. The germline V gene encodes CDR1 MNHEY and CDR2 SMNVEV (reference sequence). This CDR3 comprises 12 residues. V was trimmed by 4 bases and J by 5 bases, leaving 6 bases between them.

This clonotype was counted a few times. The chain links TRBV6-4 to TRBJ2-1; TRBD2 agrees at 7 bases. The V segment lost 4 bases and the J segment 1 base; nucleotides outside the gene matches: 13. Germline CDR1 reads MRHNA; CDR2 reads SNTAGT. This CDR3 comprises 18 residues. The CDR3 reads CASSGPREGLGSYNEQFF. In nucleotides, the CDR3 is TGTGCCAGCAGTGGCCCCAGGGAAGGACTAGGATCCTACAATGAGCAGTTCTTC.

V gene TRBV10-2 combines with J gene TRBJ1-2; D may be TRBD1 (6 bases). CDR3 size: 14 residues. Germline V CDR1 and CDR2: WSHSY, SAAADI. Trimming took 6 bases from V and 5 from J, leaving 16 bases between them. The CDR3 region has the DNA TGCGCCAGCAGCGGGAACACAGGGCGGTATGGCTACACCTTC. Its protein product is CASSGNTGRYGYTF.

The chain is built from TRBV20-1 and TRBJ2-3; possibly TRBD2 for D (5 bases). V lost 6 bases and J lost 4, with 14 bases in between. The CDR3 is made up of 13 amino acids. Looked up from germline, CDR1 is DFQATT and CDR2 is SNEGSKA (reference sequence). The CDR3 sequence is CSAHTGESDTQYF. CDR3 in DNA: TGCAGTGCCCATACCGGGGAATCAGATACGCAGTATTTT.

The rearrangement uses TRBV12-3 or TRBV12-4 and TRBJ1-5; TRBD1 might be the D (5 bases). V gave up 0 bases and J gave up 9 bases, with 12 bases separating them. The CDR3 runs to 14 residues. CDR3 sequence (DNA): TGTGCCAGCAGTTTAGCGCTAACGGGGCTGCCCCAGCATTTT. Translating gives CASSLALTGLPQHF.

The chain is built from TRBV3-1 and TRBJ1-2; possibly TRBD1 for D (6 bases). CDR1 is LGHDT, CDR2 YNNKEL, per germline (reference sequence). Trimming shortened V by 6 bases and J by 0 bases, and 11 bases separated the two germline ends. The CDR3 is 14 residues long. The CDR3 loop is CASRPEGANYGYTF. CDR3 in DNA: TGTGCCAGCAGACCTGAGGGGGCTAACTATGGCTACACCTTC.

This chain connects TRBV15 to TRBJ2-7; D not resolved. This CDR3 has 15 amino acids. Trimming left V 3 bases short and J 1 base short, with 13 bases between. Germline V gene lookup returns CDR1 LNHNV and CDR2 YYDKDF (reference sequence). The CDR3 nucleotides read TGTGCCACCAGCAGTGACCCGCTTGGGTCCTACGAGCAGTACTTC. Encoded protein: CATSSDPLGSYEQYF.

The chain carries TRBV12-3 or TRBV12-4 and TRBJ1-2; tentatively, D is TRBD1 (5 bases). Trimming removed 6 bases from V and 8 bases from J, with 22 bases in between. CDR3 length equals 15 residues. The CDR3 coding sequence is TGTGCCAGCAGCCCGACGACAGTCCCATCCCCGGGCTACACCTTC. Its translation: CASSPTTVPSPGYTF.

The chain carries TRBV20-1 and TRBJ1-2, with D possibly matching TRBD1 (5 bases). The germline CDR1 and CDR2 sequences are DFQATT and SNEGSKA (reference sequence). V lost 8 bases to trimming and J lost 4 bases, with 20 bases between them. This CDR3 contains 14 residues. Written as DNA, the CDR3 is TGCAGTTCCGGGGGGTACGAGGGAACCTATGGCTACACCTTC. Its translation: CSSGGYEGTYGYTF.